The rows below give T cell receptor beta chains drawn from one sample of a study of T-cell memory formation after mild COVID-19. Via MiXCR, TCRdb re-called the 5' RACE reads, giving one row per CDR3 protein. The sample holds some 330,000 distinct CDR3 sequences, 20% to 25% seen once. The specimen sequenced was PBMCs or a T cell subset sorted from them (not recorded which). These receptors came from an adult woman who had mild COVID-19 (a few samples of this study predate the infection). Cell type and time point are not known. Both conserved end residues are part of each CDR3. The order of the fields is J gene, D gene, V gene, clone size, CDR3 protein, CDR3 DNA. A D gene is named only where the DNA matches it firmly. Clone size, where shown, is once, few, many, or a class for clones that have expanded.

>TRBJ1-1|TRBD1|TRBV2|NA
CASRVWTGNTEAFF
TGTGCCAGCAGAGTATGGACAGGCAACACTGAAGCTTTCTTT
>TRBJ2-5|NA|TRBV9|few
CASSARDSQETQYF
TGTGCCAGCAGCGCACGGGACTCCCAAGAGACCCAGTACTTC
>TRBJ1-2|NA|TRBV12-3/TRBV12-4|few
CASRNRTANYGYTF
TGTGCCAGCAGAAACAGGACGGCTAACTATGGCTACACCTTC
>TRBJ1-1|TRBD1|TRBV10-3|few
CAISPWGPGTGVNTEAFF
TGTGCCATCAGCCCTTGGGGCCCCGGGACAGGGGTTAACACTGAAGCTTTCTTT
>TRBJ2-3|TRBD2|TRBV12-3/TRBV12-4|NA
CASSFASGGLLAPDTQYF
TGTGCCAGCAGTTTCGCTAGCGGAGGACTCTTAGCCCCAGATACGCAGTATTTT
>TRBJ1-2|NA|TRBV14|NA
CASSQDIGGGYTF
TGTGCCAGCAGCCAAGATATCGGGGGTGGCTACACCTTC
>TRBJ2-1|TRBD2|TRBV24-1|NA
CATSDTAGLAGPSYNEQFF
TGTGCCACCAGTGATACCGCGGGACTAGCGGGGCCTTCCTACAATGAGCAGTTCTTC
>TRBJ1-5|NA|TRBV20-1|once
CSAPSPYRGVDNQPQHF
TGCAGTGCCCCGAGCCCATATCGGGGGGTCGACAATCAGCCCCAGCATTTT
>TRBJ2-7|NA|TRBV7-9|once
CASSSTRVPYEQYF
TGTGCCAGCAGCTCGACTAGAGTTCCCTACGAGCAGTACTTC
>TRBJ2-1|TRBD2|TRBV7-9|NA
CASSLVRTSGFINEQFF
TGTGCCAGCAGCTTGGTTCGGACTAGCGGCTTTATCAATGAGCAGTTCTTC
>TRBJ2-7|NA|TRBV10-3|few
CAISESAGLSYEQYF
TGTGCCATCAGTGAGTCGGCAGGGCTCTCCTACGAGCAGTACTTC
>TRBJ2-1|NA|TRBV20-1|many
CSAREGREQFF
TGCAGTGCTAGAGAAGGCAGGGAGCAGTTCTTC
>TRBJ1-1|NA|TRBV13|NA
CASSPSTVRTEAFF
TGTGCCAGCAGCCCTTCGACAGTCCGCACTGAAGCTTTCTTT
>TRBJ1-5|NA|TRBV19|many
CASSIETTRVGQPQHF
TGTGCCAGTAGTATAGAAACGACAAGGGTCGGTCAGCCCCAGCATTTT
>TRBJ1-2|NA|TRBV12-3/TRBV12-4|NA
CASSFTTAGAHGYTF
TGTGCCAGCAGTTTTACGACGGCTGGGGCTCATGGCTACACCTTC
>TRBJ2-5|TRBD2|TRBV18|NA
CASSPLGGLQETQYF
TGTGCCAGCTCACCGCTGGGAGGGCTGCAAGAGACCCAGTACTTC
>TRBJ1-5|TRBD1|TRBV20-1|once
CSARQGASNQPQHF
TGCAGTGCTAGGCAGGGGGCTAGCAATCAGCCCCAGCATTTT
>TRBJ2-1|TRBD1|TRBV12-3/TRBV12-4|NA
CASSRQGNEQFF
TGTGCCAGCAGCCGACAGGGGAATGAGCAGTTCTTC
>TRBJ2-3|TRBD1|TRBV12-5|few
CASALDRVADTQYF
TGTGCTAGTGCCCTCGACAGGGTTGCAGATACGCAGTATTTT
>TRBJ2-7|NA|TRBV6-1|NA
CASSVPGRRSYEQYF
TGTGCCAGCAGTGTTCCGGGACGGCGATCCTACGAGCAGTACTTC
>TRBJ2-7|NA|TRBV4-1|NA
CASSQEARAWYEQYF
TGCGCCAGCAGCCAAGAAGCAAGGGCTTGGTACGAGCAGTACTTC
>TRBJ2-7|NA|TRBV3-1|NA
CASSQDSPSGQPYEQYF
TGTGCCAGCAGCCAAGATAGTCCCAGCGGGCAACCCTACGAGCAGTACTTC
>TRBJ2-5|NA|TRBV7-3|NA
CASSKSRDAAETQYF
TGTGCCAGCAGCAAATCGAGGGACGCAGCGGAGACCCAGTACTTC
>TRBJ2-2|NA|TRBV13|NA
CASTPGEKNTGELFF
TGTGCCAGCACCCCTGGGGAGAAGAACACCGGGGAGCTGTTTTTT
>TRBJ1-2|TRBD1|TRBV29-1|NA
CSVQGGTVNNYGYTF
TGCAGCGTTCAGGGAGGGACAGTGAATAACTATGGCTACACCTTC
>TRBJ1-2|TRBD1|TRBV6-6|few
CASSPDRDAYGYTF
TGTGCCAGCAGCCCTGACAGGGATGCTTATGGCTACACCTTC
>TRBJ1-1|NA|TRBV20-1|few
CSARGPPTNTEAFF
TGCAGTGCTAGGGGCCCCCCGACGAACACTGAAGCTTTCTTT
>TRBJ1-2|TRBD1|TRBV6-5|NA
CASSSQNRGWYDYGYTF
TGTGCCAGCAGTTCCCAAAACAGGGGGTGGTATGACTATGGCTACACCTTC
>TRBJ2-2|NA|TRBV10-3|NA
CAISEGQTGELFF
TGTGCCATCAGTGAGGGGCAGACCGGGGAGCTGTTTTTT
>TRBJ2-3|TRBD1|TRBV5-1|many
CASRGTGVYTDTQYF
TGCGCCAGCAGGGGGACAGGGGTTTATACAGATACGCAGTATTTT
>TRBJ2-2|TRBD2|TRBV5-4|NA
CASSFTGGPGTGELFF
TGTGCCAGCAGCTTTACGGGAGGGCCGGGCACCGGGGAGCTGTTTTTT
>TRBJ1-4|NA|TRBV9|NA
CASSVGGTPNEKLFF
TGTGCCAGCAGCGTAGGGGGGACACCTAATGAAAAACTGTTTTTT
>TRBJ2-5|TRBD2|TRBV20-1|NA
CSASIPGLADGTQYF
TGCAGTGCTAGCATACCGGGACTAGCGGACGGGACCCAGTACTTC
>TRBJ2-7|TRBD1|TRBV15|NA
CATSRGDRGPLNEQYF
TGTGCCACCAGCAGAGGAGACAGGGGGCCCCTCAACGAGCAGTACTTC
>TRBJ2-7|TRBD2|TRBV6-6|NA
CASRRPSAGSSYEQYF
TGTGCCAGCAGGCGGCCCTCAGCGGGGTCCTCCTACGAGCAGTACTTC
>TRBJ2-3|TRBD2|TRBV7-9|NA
CASSLPTSGKDTQYF
TGTGCCAGCAGCTTACCGACTAGCGGCAAAGATACGCAGTATTTT
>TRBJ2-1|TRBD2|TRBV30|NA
CAWSDLGGAGEQFF
TGTGCCTGGAGTGACCTCGGGGGGGCCGGTGAGCAGTTCTTC
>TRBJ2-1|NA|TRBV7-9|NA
CASSSSVSHNEQFF
TGTGCCAGCAGCTCTTCGGTGTCTCACAATGAGCAGTTCTTC
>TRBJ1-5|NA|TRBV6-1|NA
CASRAPGGHQPQHF
TGTGCCAGCAGGGCCCCCGGGGGTCATCAGCCCCAGCATTTT
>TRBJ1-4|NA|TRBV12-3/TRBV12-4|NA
CASSLGLGKLFF
TGTGCCAGCAGTTTAGGGCTGGGAAAACTGTTTTTT
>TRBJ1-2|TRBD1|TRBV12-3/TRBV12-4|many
CASSLTGGNYGYTF
TGCGCCAGCAGCCTGACAGGGGGCAACTATGGCTACACCTTC
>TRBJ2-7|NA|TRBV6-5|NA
CASSYSPSTYEQYF
TGTGCCAGCAGTTACAGCCCTAGCACCTACGAGCAGTACTTC
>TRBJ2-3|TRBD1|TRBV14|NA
CASSQWTGDTDTQYF
TGTGCCAGCAGCCAATGGACAGGGGACACAGATACGCAGTATTTT
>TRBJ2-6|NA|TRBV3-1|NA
CASSPKRRGEGGANVLTF
TGTGCCAGCAGCCCCAAGAGGAGAGGGGAAGGCGGGGCCAACGTCCTGACTTTC
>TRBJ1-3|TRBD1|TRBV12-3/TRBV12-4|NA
CASSTAGGSGPNSGNTIYF
TGTGCCAGCAGTACCGCAGGGGGGTCGGGACCTAACTCTGGAAACACCATATATTTT
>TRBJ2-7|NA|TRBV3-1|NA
CATRRSRASYEQYF
TGTGCCACCAGGAGGAGTAGAGCCTCCTACGAGCAGTACTTC
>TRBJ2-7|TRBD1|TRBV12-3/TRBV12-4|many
CASRRTGGSEQYF
TGTGCCAGCAGAAGGACAGGGGGGAGCGAGCAGTACTTC
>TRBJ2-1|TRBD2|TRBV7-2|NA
CASSLGTSRRYSYNEQFF
TGTGCCAGCAGCTTAGGGACTAGCCGGAGGTACTCCTACAATGAGCAGTTCTTC
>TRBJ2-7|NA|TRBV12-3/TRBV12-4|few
CASSPGGEGGSYEQYF
TGTGCCAGCAGCCCGGGTGGGGAGGGGGGCTCCTACGAGCAGTACTTC